The 32 T cell receptor beta chains below were found in one sample sequenced in a study of beta chain features in type 1 diabetes. The study reverse transcribed the entire isolated RNA, so it sequenced expressed TCRB transcripts. The assay was immunoSEQ multiplex PCR, and TCRdb's table has in-frame clones only and misses some. The table lists hundreds of thousands of clones, around 28% of them singletons. The sequencing input was naive CD4+ T cells from blood. These receptors came from a man in his late teens or twenties in good health.

Only a few counts were recorded for this clone. The CDR3 nucleotides are TGCGCCAGCAGCTTGCAGGGGCTGAGGGAGACCCAGTACTTC. This translates into CASSLQGLRETQYF. The rearrangement joins TRBV5-1 to TRBJ2-5; tentatively, D is TRBD1 (6 bases). Trimming pared 1 base from V and 5 bases from J, leaving 12 bases between. CDR1 is SGHRS and CDR2 is YFSETQ in the germline V gene. The CDR3 length is 14 residues.

This clone was detected only a few times. The V call is TRBV5-4, the J call TRBJ1-1; D call uncertain. The CDR3 consists of 14 residues. Per germline, CDR1 SGHNT and CDR2 YYREEE (reference sequence). Trimming removed 0 bases at V and 1 base at J, with 7 bases between. This CDR3 reads CASSLERKNTEAFF. The CDR3 DNA sequence: TGTGCCAGCAGCTTGGAGCGGAAGAACACTGAAGCTTTCTTT.

This clone appeared a few times. The chain links TRBV6-1 to TRBJ2-7; 10 positions agree with TRBD2. J lost 2 bases, V lost 6 bases, and 4 bases had no gene match. The CDR3 totals 14 residues. Germline loops: CDR1 MNHNS, CDR2 SASEGT. The CDR3 sequence: CASRLLAGTYEQYF. The CDR3 region has the DNA TGTGCCAGCAGGCTACTAGCGGGGACCTACGAGCAGTACTTC.

This clone was observed once. The chain recombines TRBV9 with TRBJ2-5; D is undetermined. Trimming shortened V by 0 bases and J by 5 bases, and 11 bases separated the two germline ends. Looked up from germline, CDR1 is SGDLS and CDR2 is YYNGEE. The CDR3 is 14 amino acids. CDR3 nucleotides: TGTGCCAGCAGCGTAGGTCCCCGATGGGAGACCCAGTACTTC. Amino acid sequence: CASSVGPRWETQYF.

The gene calls are TRBV29-1 and TRBJ2-1, with TRBD1 identical over 9 bases. CDR1 SQVTM and CDR2 ANQGSEA come from the germline V gene. This CDR3 spans 16 amino acids. Trimming removed 5 bases from V and 5 bases from J; junction bases left unmatched: 13. In DNA, the CDR3 is TGCAGCGTTAGGGGGGACCGGGACAGGGTTCACAATGAGCAGTTCTTC. This gives the protein CSVRGDRDRVHNEQFF.

This clone appeared a few times. The chain employs TRBV30 and TRBJ1-4; the D gene is possibly TRBD1 (6 bases). Germline CDR1 and CDR2: GTSNPN and SVGIG (reference sequence). CDR3 length: 14 amino acids. The V end was cut by 0 bases, the J end by 10 bases, with 15 bases between. The CDR3 protein is CAWSVRQDIGKLFF. Here the CDR3 DNA reads TGTGCCTGGAGTGTACGACAGGACATCGGAAAACTGTTTTTT.

This clone was found a few times. The CDR3 DNA is TGTGCCAGCAGCGTAACGGGGGACGCCTATGGCTACACCTTC. Translation gives CASSVTGDAYGYTF. The chain combines TRBV9 with TRBJ1-2; D may be TRBD1 (5 bases). The ends were cut back, 1 base at V and 4 bases at J, with 11 bases in the middle. Germline V CDR1 and CDR2: SGDLS, YYNGEE. The CDR3 runs 14 residues.

The chain is built from TRBV30 and TRBJ2-1; 8 bases line up with TRBD2. CDR3 length equals 16 residues. Germline V lookup: CDR1 GTSNPN, CDR2 SVGIG (reference sequence). V gave up 3 bases and J gave up 8 bases; unmatched junction bases: 15. CDR3 sequence reads: CAWSLPWREALDEQFF. CDR3 sequence (DNA): TGTGCCTGGAGCCTCCCCTGGCGGGAGGCCCTCGATGAGCAGTTCTTC.

This chain connects TRBV27 to TRBJ2-6; no clear D gene. Trimming shortened V by 4 bases and J by 3 bases, and 10 bases separated the two germline ends. Germline CDR1 and CDR2: MNHEY and SMNVEV (reference sequence). The CDR3 spans 15 residues. The CDR3 nucleotides are TGTGCCAGCAGTTCGAGGCGTAGTGGGGCCAACGTCCTGACTTTC. This gives the protein CASSSRRSGANVLTF.

The rearrangement links TRBV7-9 to TRBJ2-4, with D perhaps TRBD1 or TRBD2 (5 bases each). The CDR3 loop spans 15 amino acids. Trimming removed 1 base from V and 7 bases from J, with 14 bases in between. The germline V gene encodes CDR1 SEHNR and CDR2 FQNEAQ (reference sequence). The CDR3 protein is CASSLVLGPGNIQYF. CDR3 nucleotides: TGTGCCAGCAGCTTAGTATTGGGGCCGGGGAACATTCAGTACTTC.

This clone came up a few times. The chain joins TRBV7-2 to TRBJ2-1; D call uncertain. The V end lost 4 bases, the J end lost 0 bases, and 13 bases lay between the germline ends. The CDR3 is 16 amino acids. Germline lookup yields CDR1 SGHTA and CDR2 FQGNSA. The CDR3 sequence is CASSSRLRPSYNEQFF. CDR3 DNA sequence: TGTGCCAGCAGCTCACGGTTGCGCCCCTCCTACAATGAGCAGTTCTTC.

This clone was counted only a few times. This chain links TRBV28 with TRBJ2-7; TRBD1 is a possible D gene (5 bases). The CDR3 spans 13 residues. Trimming took 9 bases from V and 3 from J, leaving 15 bases between them. The germline gives CDR1 MDHEN, CDR2 SYDVKM. CDR3 sequence: CASERQPYYEQYF. In DNA form, the CDR3 reads TGTGCCAGTGAAAGACAGCCATACTACGAGCAGTACTTC.

The CDR3 coding sequence is TGCGCCAGCAGCCAAGACAGGGTAGGGGAGCAGTACTTC. This sequence encodes CASSQDRVGEQYF. The chain combines TRBV4-1 with TRBJ2-7, with a weak D call TRBD1 (5 bases). The CDR3 totals 13 residues. The germline V gene encodes CDR1 MGHRA and CDR2 YSYEKL. V dropped 0 bases and J dropped 7 bases, with 10 bases sitting between them.

As for this clone: Other nucleotide sequences from this sample produce the same CDR3. The chain carries TRBV20-1 and TRBJ2-3; D is uncertain. CDR1 and CDR2 from the germline V gene are DFQATT and SNEGSKA (reference sequence). V lost 6 bases, J lost 9 bases, and 10 bases lay in between. The CDR3 is 10 amino acids. The CDR3 DNA sequence: TGCAGTGCCGGACCAGGCACGCAGTATTTT. Its protein is CSAGPGTQYF.

This clone was counted a few times. The rearrangement joins TRBV29-1 to TRBJ1-5; 8 positions agree with TRBD1. The CDR3 has 13 amino acids. The germline gives CDR1 SQVTM, CDR2 ANQGSEA. Trimming removed 6 bases from V and 4 bases from J; junction bases left unmatched: 5. CDR3 in amino acids: CSVRTGRNQPQHF. CDR3 DNA: TGCAGCGTCCGGACAGGGAGGAATCAGCCCCAGCATTTT.

V gene TRBV29-1 combines with J gene TRBJ1-4; tentatively, D is TRBD1 (6 bases). Germline V lookup: CDR1 SQVTM, CDR2 ANQGSEA. The germline V and J ends were trimmed by 2 bases and 7 bases, with 14 bases remaining between them. This CDR3 is built from 14 residues. CDR3 protein: CSVELQGRREKLFF. The CDR3 coding sequence is TGCAGCGTTGAACTACAGGGAAGGCGTGAAAAACTGTTTTTT.

For the CDR3, the DNA is TGTGCCAGCAGCCCGCGACGGGGCGGGTACACTGAAGCTTTCTTT. Protein sequence: CASSPRRGGYTEAFF. The genes are TRBV11-2 and TRBJ1-1; a possible D gene is TRBD1 (5 bases). Deletions cut 5 bases from V and 3 bases from J, with 16 bases between. Germline assignment: CDR1 SGHAT and CDR2 FQNNGV. CDR3 length: 15 residues.

The CDR3 region has the DNA TGTGCCTGGCACTATGGGGACAGCTACGAGCAGTACTTC. This encodes CAWHYGDSYEQYF. J is TRBJ2-7 and V is TRBV30; 7 bases match TRBD1. Trimming removed 5 bases from V and 3 bases from J; junction bases left unmatched: 7. CDR3 length: 13 residues. Germline CDR1 reads GTSNPN; CDR2 reads SVGIG (reference sequence).

V and J are TRBV18 and TRBJ2-5, with TRBD1 matching 10 bases. The CDR3 has 14 residues. Germline V gene sequence: CDR1 KGHSH, CDR2 LQKENI. The junction had 2 bases not matched to a gene; V was cut back by 3 bases and J by 4 bases. CDR3 protein: CASSPGTGAETQYF. The CDR3 DNA is TGTGCCAGCTCACCTGGGACAGGGGCAGAGACCCAGTACTTC.

The rearrangement links TRBV30 to TRBJ2-3, with a possible D match to TRBD2 (5 bases). V was trimmed by 3 bases and J by 5 bases, leaving 18 bases between them. CDR3 length: 15 residues. Germline assignment: CDR1 GTSNPN and CDR2 SVGIG (reference sequence). CDR3 amino acids: CAWSANPLSGDTQYF. Written as DNA, the CDR3 is TGTGCCTGGAGCGCCAATCCCCTGAGCGGAGATACGCAGTATTTT.

Comment on this clone: Other DNA sequences of this sample code for an identical CDR3. The chain joins TRBV7-9 to TRBJ2-3; D is uncertain. CDR1 and CDR2 from the germline V gene are SEHNR and FQNEAQ (reference sequence). The germline V and J ends were trimmed by 6 bases and 0 bases, with 10 bases remaining between them. CDR3 length: 14 amino acids. CDR3 sequence reads: CASSLTSSTDTQYF. The CDR3 DNA is TGTGCCAGCAGTCTGACTTCTAGCACAGATACGCAGTATTTT.

The J gene is TRBJ2-3, the V gene TRBV30, with 10 bases lining up with TRBD2. This CDR3 has 15 amino acids. Trimming cost V 2 bases and J 1 base; bases outside gene matches: 3. Germline CDR1 GTSNPN, CDR2 SVGIG (reference sequence). CDR3 sequence reads: CAWSRGTSGTDTQYF. DNA for the CDR3: TGTGCCTGGAGTCGCGGGACTAGCGGCACAGATACGCAGTATTTT.

The chain combines TRBV9 with TRBJ2-3, with D perhaps matching TRBD2 (6 bases). This CDR3 comprises 15 residues. V was pared by 2 bases and J by 0 bases, with 10 bases between. Germline assignment: CDR1 SGDLS and CDR2 YYNGEE. The CDR3 nucleotides read TGTGCCAGCAGCGTGGGACTCCTTAGCACAGATACGCAGTATTTT. Protein sequence: CASSVGLLSTDTQYF.

This chain uses TRBV4-1 with TRBJ1-3, with D unclear. Germline CDR1 MGHRA, CDR2 YSYEKL. The CDR3 spans 13 residues. Trimming stripped 3 bases from V and 4 bases from J, with 7 bases between. The CDR3 nucleotides are TGCGCCAGCAGCCATCCTCTCGGAAACACCATATATTTT. Protein product: CASSHPLGNTIYF.

The chain has TRBV29-1 and TRBJ1-1; 8 bases map to TRBD1. This CDR3 has 13 residues. Germline lookup yields CDR1 SQVTM and CDR2 ANQGSEA. The trim removed 7 bases at V and 2 bases at J, leaving 6 bases unmatched. In DNA form, the CDR3 reads TGCAGCGCCCGGGGACAGGCCAACACTGAAGCTTTCTTT. This translates into CSARGQANTEAFF. Supplemented by reference TRBV29-1 and TRBJ1-1, the full variable domain reads SAVISQKPSRDICQRGTSLTIQCQVDSQVTMMFWYRQQPGQSLTLIATANQGSEATYESGFVIDKFPISRPNLTFSTLTVSNMSPEDSSIYLCSARGQANTEAFFGQGTRLTVV.

This clone appeared a few times. The chain employs TRBV5-6 and TRBJ2-7; D gene unclear. V lost 1 base, J lost 1 base, and 9 bases lay in between. The CDR3 loop spans 14 amino acids. The germline V gene encodes CDR1 SGHDT and CDR2 YYEEEE. DNA of the CDR3: TGTGCCAGCAGCTTGTCTGGTCTGTCCTACGAGCAGTACTTC. Protein product: CASSLSGLSYEQYF.

This chain uses TRBV30 with TRBJ2-5; TRBD2 matches 13 bases. The end of the DNA aligns better with TRBJ2-7, so the J call may be wrong. The CDR3 has 15 amino acids. Germline V gives CDR1 GTSNPN, CDR2 SVGIG (reference sequence). The CDR3 region has the DNA TGTGCCTGGAGTGTACGGGGACTAGCGGGGTCCGAGCAGTACTTC. Translated: CAWSVRGLAGSEQYF.

The chain joins TRBV7-9 to TRBJ1-4; D unresolved. This CDR3 spans 13 amino acids. The V gene lost 8 bases and the J gene lost 6 bases, with 13 bases spanning the gap. From germline, CDR1 is SEHNR and CDR2 FQNEAQ (reference sequence). CDR3 in amino acids: CASGTTAYEKLFF. DNA for the CDR3: TGTGCCAGCGGAACTACAGCTTATGAAAAACTGTTTTTT. Full variable domain (rest looked up from reference TRBV7-9 and TRBJ1-4): DTGVSQNPRHKITKRGQNVTFRCDPISEHNRLYWYRQTLGQGPEFLTYFQNEAQLEKSRLLSDRFSAERPKGSFSTLEIQRTEQGDSAMYLCASGTTAYEKLFFGSGTQLSVL.

This chain uses TRBV4-2 with TRBJ2-5, with 14 bases matching TRBD2. J lost 5 bases, V lost 0 bases, and 5 bases had no gene match. Germline CDR1 LGHNA, CDR2 YNFKEQ. The CDR3 extends over 17 amino acids. CDR3 sequence reads: CASSQEGLAGVGETQYF. CDR3 DNA sequence: TGTGCCAGCAGCCAAGAGGGACTAGCGGGAGTAGGCGAGACCCAGTACTTC.

A few counts support this clone. The chain has TRBV6-5 and TRBJ2-5; no firm D call. V was pared by 8 bases and J by 1 base, with 2 bases between. The CDR3 totals 10 residues. The germline CDR1 and CDR2 sequences are MNHEY and SVGAGI. The CDR3 protein is CASGQETQYF. The CDR3 nucleotides are TGTGCCAGCGGCCAAGAGACCCAGTACTTC.

The CDR3 region is CASSPSTSGLGEQFF. The CDR3 region has the DNA TGTGCCAGCAGTCCCTCGACTAGCGGGTTGGGTGAGCAGTTCTTC. The chain couples TRBV28 to TRBJ2-1; 10 bases align to TRBD2. Germline CDR1 MDHEN, CDR2 SYDVKM. V gave up 5 bases and J gave up 9 bases; unmatched junction bases: 10. The CDR3 runs to 15 residues.

This chain uses TRBV23-1 with TRBJ2-7; D perhaps matches TRBD1 (6 bases). TRBV23-1 counts as an open reading frame of uncertain function. V lost 4 bases and J 1 base, leaving 17 bases between the germline ends. The CDR3 length is 16 residues. CDR3 residues: CASSRLAAQGSYEQYF. The DNA for the CDR3 is TGCGCCAGCAGTCGCCTCGCCGCGCAGGGGTCCTACGAGCAGTACTTC.